This TCR beta chain was retrieved from a study of blood T cell repertoires in COVID-19 (dated by TCRdb to 2020 to 2022). Notes on the research overall: The collaborator samples originated in the United States, Italy and Spain and spanned the acute and convalescent phases of COVID-19. The prospective study material was composed of cDNA or gDNA derived from T cells, B-cell-depleted T cells, or PBMCs. Deeply sampled blood TCRbeta repertoires from subjects exposed to, actively infected with, or recovered from COVID-19 were included in the dataset. The repertoires were made available in a free public database intended to serve as a resource for research on the immune response to SARS-CoV-2. The samples were drawn from two sources: the first 160 participants of the ongoing ImmuneRACE study, and 1,000 to 1,500 subjects contributed by 6 global collaborators. Sample metadata almost always included a de-identified subject ID, COVID-19 status, age in years and sex. HLA class I and class II types, where available, came from metadata supplied by the sample provider rather than from assay-based typing. The paper as a whole reports these results and caveats: Clinical and demographic metadata were provided uncurated, with the amount varying by source and participant.

Collaborating institutions collected whole blood in K2EDTA tubes following their own protocols. Collaborator samples were shipped for TCRbeta analysis as frozen whole blood, isolated PBMCs, or DNA extracted from either sample type. The CDR3 starts with the cysteine, ends with the phenylalanine, and has 22 residues. Of all the DNA, just the CDR3 is kept, 66 bases in frame from base 1. Sequences LGHNA (CDR1) and YSLEER (CDR2) are obtained from the germline V gene. V is pruned by 0 bases and J by 3 bases, leaving 23 bases of the junction without a gene match. The immunoSEQ Assay, a bias-controlled multiplex PCR, was used to amplify TCRbeta CDR3 regions from genomic DNA. The original methods were these. The number of nucleated cells in each sample was estimated by amplification of reference gene primers within the assay. To quantify the absolute abundance of each unique TCRbeta CDR3 rearrangement, sequence reads were collapsed and filtered. For each sample, productive Simpson clonality was calculated as the square root of Simpson's diversity index across productive rearrangements. The table was pulled from immuneACCESS by TCRdb, which kept in-frame rearrangements only. Such tables lose some clones; where checked, under half of the loss comes from unresolved V genes, and the rest has no known cause. That table gives V, J and clone size, and the DNA gave D and trimming. This sample is represented by about 87,000 clones; more than 75% of them were singletons. In total, the top ten clones hold over 4% of the sample.

This clone came up a few times. No antigen is known for it. No base-level quality is on record; no much larger clone is a single base apart. Sequenced sample: peripheral blood. The chain is assembled from TRBV4-3 and TRBJ1-3, with 7 junctional bases fitting TRBD1. This receptor was taken from a man aged 40-49 years with acute or convalescent COVID-19. The encoded CDR3 is CASSQEVIGTVLPKADGNTIYF. The nucleotide sequence is TGCGCCAGCAGCCAAGAGGTAATCGGGACAGTATTACCGAAAGCAGATGGAAACACCATATATTTT.